A selection of T cell receptor beta chains follows, all from one sample in a study of blood T cell repertoires in COVID-19. Measured with immunoSEQ multiplex PCR; TCRdb has only the in-frame clones, and not every one. This table has 65,000 to 90,000 clones, roughly 88% appearing once. Sequencing used peripheral blood. Every receptor here comes from a human donor in a cohort sampled during active COVID-19. The CDR3 runs from the conserved cysteine through the conserved F or W. D genes are given only for firm matches. For some rows the clone size is stated as once, few or many, or as a class when expanded; others skip it.

d_call	v_call	clone_size	j_call	cdr3_nt	cdr3_aa
-	TRBV14	-	TRBJ2-5	TGTGCCAGCGCCCTCGGTGGGGGGTGGCAAGAGACCCAGTACTTC	CASALGGGWQETQYF
-	TRBV4-2	-	TRBJ2-2	TGTGCCAGCAGCCAAAGCAGGGCTACCGGGGAGCTGTTTTTT	CASSQSRATGELFF
-	TRBV29-1	-	TRBJ2-2	TGCAGCACCCGCACAGGGTTAGAACCCGGGGAGCTGTTTTTT	CSTRTGLEPGELFF
TRBD2	TRBV19	-	TRBJ2-2	TGTGCCAGTATGGGGCTAGCGGGGGGCAACACCGGGGAGCTGTTTTTT	CASMGLAGGNTGELFF
TRBD1	TRBV19	-	TRBJ2-7	TGTGCCAGTAGTAAGGGACAGGGGCTTGCCTACGAGCAGTACTTC	CASSKGQGLAYEQYF
TRBD2	TRBV20-1	-	TRBJ2-7	TGCAGTGCTAGTTCCCCCCCGATTAGCGGGGGCCCGGGCGAGCAGTACTTC	CSASSPPISGGPGEQYF
TRBD2	TRBV6-2/TRBV6-3	-	TRBJ2-7	TGTGCCAGCAGTCTCGGGGGGACCTACGAGCAGTACTTC	CASSLGGTYEQYF
-	TRBV2	-	TRBJ1-4	TGTGCCAGCAGTGGACAGGAAACACAATCTAATGAAAAACTGTTTTTT	CASSGQETQSNEKLFF
TRBD1	TRBV27	-	TRBJ1-1	TGTGCCAGCAGTTTTAGCAGGGACAGAGCCAACACTGAAGCTTTCTTT	CASSFSRDRANTEAFF
TRBD1	TRBV4-1	-	TRBJ1-4	TGCGCCAGCAGCCCGGACAGGGACAGGAATGAAAAACTGTTTTTT	CASSPDRDRNEKLFF
-	TRBV19	-	TRBJ2-7	TGTGCCAGTAGTATAGATTACCTTCGGAGGGAGCAGTACTTC	CASSIDYLRREQYF
-	TRBV27	-	TRBJ1-6	TGTGCCAGCAGTTTACTGGGGGGGGGATCACCCCTCCACTTT	CASSLLGGGSPLHF
-	TRBV5-5	-	TRBJ2-3	TGTGCCAGCAGCCCTACCGGTTGGCGGGACCCTAGCACAGATACGCAGTATTTT	CASSPTGWRDPSTDTQYF
TRBD1	TRBV19	-	TRBJ1-1	TGTGCCAGTAGGACAGGGAATACTGAAGCTTTCTTT	CASRTGNTEAFF
TRBD2	TRBV9	-	TRBJ2-1	TGTGCCAGCAGCCGTCAGGCGGGGGGGTACAATGAGCAGTTCTTC	CASSRQAGGYNEQFF
-	TRBV21-1	once	TRBJ2-5	TGTGCCAGCAGCAAACTAGCGGGAGGGCCTAAAGAGACCCAGTACTTC	CASSKLAGGPKETQYF
-	TRBV11-3	-	TRBJ2-5	TGTGCCAGCAGCTTAGATGGGGCCAGCGGGGAGACCCAGTACTTC	CASSLDGASGETQYF
TRBD2	TRBV7-2	-	TRBJ2-7	TGTGCCAGCAGCCCCTCGGGCGGGAGTGGCCCCTACGAGCAGTACTTC	CASSPSGGSGPYEQYF
-	TRBV6-2/TRBV6-3	-	TRBJ1-1	TGTGCCAGCAGTACCCCAACGGGGCCAGGGGCTCACCCGGTCTTT	CASSTPTGPGAHPVF
TRBD1	TRBV5-1	-	TRBJ2-7	TGCGCCAGCAGCCTGATCGGACAGGGTTTGGGAATATACGAGCAGTACTTC	CASSLIGQGLGIYEQYF
-	TRBV5-1	-	TRBJ2-3	TGCGCCAGCAGCTTGGTTGCGTTTTTCGCAGATACGCAGTATTTT	CASSLVAFFADTQYF
-	TRBV5-1	once	TRBJ1-4	TGCGCCAGCAGCTTGGGGCAGGGTGGCGAAAAACTGTTTTTT	CASSLGQGGEKLFF
-	TRBV3-1/TRBV3-2	-	TRBJ1-2	TGTGCCAGCAGCCGGGACTTCCTGGGAGGCTACACCTTC	CASSRDFLGGYTF
-	TRBV7-6	-	TRBJ2-3	TGTGCCAGCAGCTTAGCCCCTTTGGATACGCAGTATTTT	CASSLAPLDTQYF
-	TRBV7-8	-	TRBJ1-6	TGTGCCAGCAGCTGGTACAGGGAGAAAAATTCACCCCTCCACTTT	CASSWYREKNSPLHF
-	TRBV6-5	-	TRBJ2-7	TGTGCCAGCAGTTCCGGACCGTCCGGGGGCTACGAGCAGTACTTC	CASSSGPSGGYEQYF
TRBD1	TRBV15	few	TRBJ2-1	TGTGCCACCAGCAGTAGGACAGGGGGCGGGAATGAGCAGTTCTTC	CATSSRTGGGNEQFF
TRBD2	TRBV25-1	once	TRBJ2-7	TGTGCCAGCACCCCACCTATAGCGGGAACGTACGAGCAGTACTTC	CASTPPIAGTYEQYF
-	TRBV5-1	-	TRBJ1-4	TGCGCCAGCAGCGTGGACACCCCAACTAATGAAAAACTGTTTTTT	CASSVDTPTNEKLFF
-	TRBV25-1	-	TRBJ2-1	TGTGCCAGCAGTGAACCTAGGCCACCCAATGAGCAGTTCTTC	CASSEPRPPNEQFF
TRBD1	TRBV5-1	once	TRBJ2-7	TGCGCCAGCAGCTCTCTGAGGGACAGGTACGAGCAGTACTTC	CASSSLRDRYEQYF
-	TRBV3-1/TRBV3-2	-	TRBJ2-5	TGTGCCAGCAGCCAAGATCCGGGGGGCCTGGAGACCCAGTACTTC	CASSQDPGGLETQYF
TRBD1	TRBV5-1	-	TRBJ1-3	TGCGCCAGCAGCGTAACAGGGGGAGCAGGAAACACCATATATTTT	CASSVTGGAGNTIYF
-	TRBV7-7	once	TRBJ2-5	TGTGCCAGCAGCCCCCAAACAGGGCCTGGCGAAGAGACCCAGTACTTC	CASSPQTGPGEETQYF
-	TRBV2	-	TRBJ1-2	TGTGCCAGCAGTGAAGCGCTTCGGGGGGCGGGGGGCTACACCTTC	CASSEALRGAGGYTF
TRBD1	TRBV28	-	TRBJ1-5	TGTGCCAGCAGTTCCCGGACAGGGCGGTTTTCCCAGCATTTT	CASSSRTGRFSQHF
-	TRBV5-1	-	TRBJ2-5	TGCGCCAGCAGCCGTGAAGGGACGGGGGACGGTGAGACCCAGTACTTC	CASSREGTGDGETQYF
-	TRBV7-2	-	TRBJ2-5	TGTGCCAGCAGCTTATCGACAAACCAAGAGACCCAGTACTTC	CASSLSTNQETQYF
-	TRBV3-1/TRBV3-2	-	TRBJ1-5	TGTGCCAGCAGCCAAGATTTCGGAGGTCAGCCCCAGCATTTT	CASSQDFGGQPQHF
TRBD1	TRBV7-2	-	TRBJ2-7	TGTGCCAGCAGCCCCGGACCGGGACAGAACAGCTACGAGCAGTACTTC	CASSPGPGQNSYEQYF
TRBD2	TRBV5-1	-	TRBJ2-3	TGCGCCAGCAGCCCCCTAGCGGGAGGGACAGATACGCAGTATTTT	CASSPLAGGTDTQYF
TRBD2	TRBV9	-	TRBJ2-2	TGTGCCAGCAGCGTAGGGGCTAGCGGGAGGTCCGGGGAGCTGTTTTTT	CASSVGASGRSGELFF
TRBD2	TRBV20-1	-	TRBJ2-5	TGCAGTGCTAGTGGACTAGCGGAAGAGACCCAGTACTTC	CSASGLAEETQYF
-	TRBV5-4	-	TRBJ2-2	TGTGCCAGCAGCCTCTCTCGGCAGGGTCTCGCCGGGGAGCTGTTTTTT	CASSLSRQGLAGELFF
TRBD2	TRBV11-2	few	TRBJ2-1	TGTGCCAGCAGCCCTAGCGGGGGGTTGCCGTTCTTC	CASSPSGGLPFF
-	TRBV5-4	once	TRBJ2-3	TGTGCCAGCAGCTCCCGGGGGTTTGGCACAGATACGCAGTATTTT	CASSSRGFGTDTQYF
TRBD2	TRBV4-1	-	TRBJ2-5	TGCGCCAGCAGCCAAGATCTCCAGCGGGGGGGCAAAGAGACCCAGTACTTC	CASSQDLQRGGKETQYF
-	TRBV7-9	-	TRBJ1-5	TGTGCCAGCAGCTTGCGTTCACCCTCGGGACAGCCCCAGCATTTT	CASSLRSPSGQPQHF
TRBD1	TRBV27	-	TRBJ1-6	TGTGCCAGCAGTTCTGGACAGGGTCGTTTTTATAATTCACCCCTCCACTTT	CASSSGQGRFYNSPLHF
-	TRBV19	-	TRBJ1-5	TGTGCCAGTAGTTTAGAGCCCTATAGCAATCAGCCCCAGCATTTT	CASSLEPYSNQPQHF
TRBD1	TRBV9	-	TRBJ2-2	TGTGCCAGCAGCCCCCGCGAAAGGCAGGGGGTCGGGGAGCTGTTTTTT	CASSPRERQGVGELFF
TRBD1	TRBV27	-	TRBJ2-1	TGTGCCAGCAGTGTGGGACAGGTCAATGAGCAGTTCTTC	CASSVGQVNEQFF
TRBD2	TRBV6-4	-	TRBJ2-2	TGTGCCAGCAGTCCTGGGGAGGGCCACGGTGGGGAGCTGTTTTTT	CASSPGEGHGGELFF
TRBD2	TRBV11-2	-	TRBJ2-1	TGTGCCAGCAGCGTACTCCGGGGGGGTGGGAATGAGCAGTTCTTC	CASSVLRGGGNEQFF
TRBD2	TRBV3-1/TRBV3-2	once	TRBJ2-7	TGTGCCAGCAGCCAAGGGGGGGCGGGGGGGCCGGCCTCTCGAGAGCAGTACTTC	CASSQGGAGGPASREQYF
-	TRBV7-9	-	TRBJ1-1	TGTGCCAGCAGACCCTACAGGGACGAAGCTTTCTTT	CASRPYRDEAFF
-	TRBV28	-	TRBJ1-4	TGTGCCAGCAGTTTGCAGGGCTCTTATAATGAAAAACTGTTTTTT	CASSLQGSYNEKLFF
TRBD2	TRBV3-1/TRBV3-2	-	TRBJ2-1	TGTGCCAGCAGCCGAAAAGCGGGGGGGCTCTACAATGAGCAGTTCTTC	CASSRKAGGLYNEQFF
-	TRBV5-1	-	TRBJ2-7	TGCGCCAGCAGCCCAGAGACTAGTCTGAACGAGCAGTACTTC	CASSPETSLNEQYF
TRBD1	TRBV6-5	once	TRBJ1-5	TGTGCCAGCAGGAAGGGACAGGGGATTAATCAGCCCCAGCATTTT	CASRKGQGINQPQHF